A single sample is the source of the 32 T cell receptor beta chains below, sequenced in a study of blood T cell repertoires in COVID-19. The table came from immunoSEQ multiplex PCR; TCRdb's copy has only in-frame clones and leaves some out. Among fewer than 250,000 clones, 80% to 85% were seen once, and the ten largest hold about 6.6%. Sequencing input: PBMCs or T cells enriched from blood (not recorded which). Receptors were obtained from a woman between 40 and 50 years old who had recovered from COVID-19.

The genes are TRBV10-3 and TRBJ1-5; D is unclear. Germline CDR1 ENHRY, CDR2 SYGVKD. The CDR3 runs to 13 residues. Between the trimmed V and J ends, which lost 3 bases and 6 bases, there was a span of 9 bases. The CDR3, as DNA: TGTGCCATCAGTGACAGGTATGGTCAGCCCCAGCATTTT. Protein: CAISDRYGQPQHF.

This chain links TRBV7-9 with TRBJ1-2; 9 positions match TRBD1. The CDR3 spans 14 residues. Germline trimming cut 6 bases from V and 6 bases from J; bases unmatched to any gene: 8. Per germline, CDR1 SEHNR and CDR2 FQNEAQ (reference sequence). The CDR3 DNA is TGTGCCAGCAGTCGCGGGGACAGGGTGAATGGCTACACCTTC. Its protein product is CASSRGDRVNGYTF. Variable domain in full (rest from reference TRBV7-9 and TRBJ1-2): DTGVSQNPRHKITKRGQNVTFRCDPISEHNRLYWYRQTLGQGPEFLTYFQNEAQLEKSRLLSDRFSAERPKGSFSTLEIQRTEQGDSAMYLCASSRGDRVNGYTFGSGTRLTVV.

The rearrangement links TRBV2 to TRBJ2-7; D perhaps matches TRBD2 (6 bases). The germline gives CDR1 SNHLY, CDR2 FYNNEI. V gave up 9 bases and J gave up 4 bases, with 19 bases separating them. The CDR3 length is 14 residues. The CDR3 protein is CASSWGEDSYEQYF. The CDR3 DNA follows: TGTGCCAGTTCCTGGGGGGAGGATTCTTACGAGCAGTACTTC.

This clone was counted once. The chain carries TRBV28 and TRBJ2-3, with 7 bases that match TRBD1. The CDR3 length is 15 residues. Germline lookup yields CDR1 MDHEN and CDR2 SYDVKM. With V trimmed by 10 bases and J by 2 bases, 12 bases remained unmatched. The DNA of the CDR3 is TGTGCCATCTCGCCCGGGACAGCTAACACAGATACGCAGTATTTT. Translation: CAISPGTANTDTQYF.

The genes are TRBV15 and TRBJ1-5; maybe TRBD1 (5 bases). CDR1 is LNHNV and CDR2 is YYDKDF in the germline V gene (reference sequence). This CDR3 region has 13 residues. Trimming shortened V by 3 bases and J by 14 bases, and 17 bases separated the two germline ends. DNA for the CDR3: TGTGCCACCAGCAGTGACAGATCCCCTACTAAGCATTTT. It codes for CATSSDRSPTKHF.

This clone was counted only a few times. The chain links TRBV19 to TRBJ2-2; 8 nucleotides match TRBD1. The CDR3 runs to 17 residues. The ends lost 6 bases at V and 6 bases at J; junction bases unmatched: 15. Germline assignment: CDR1 LNHDA and CDR2 SQIVND (reference sequence). The CDR3 sequence is CASRHWPLGQGPGELFF. The CDR3 nucleotides are TGTGCCAGTAGACACTGGCCCCTCGGACAGGGTCCCGGGGAGCTGTTTTTT.

J is TRBJ1-1 and V is TRBV19; D not certain. From germline, CDR1 is LNHDA and CDR2 SQIVND (reference sequence). The CDR3 has 15 amino acids. The V and J ends lost 7 bases and 4 bases respectively, with 19 bases between them. The CDR3, as DNA: TGTGCCAGTACGAAGACACCACCTGACGGCACTGAAGCTTTCTTT. Its protein is CASTKTPPDGTEAFF.

The chain combines TRBV9 with TRBJ2-5; D is ambiguous. The V end lost 4 bases, the J end lost 2 bases, and 15 bases lay between the germline ends. Germline CDR1 is SGDLS and CDR2 is YYNGEE. The length of the CDR3 is 15 residues. In DNA, the CDR3 is TGTGCCAGCAGCCCCCGCGATTTGAGACAAGAGACCCAGTACTTC. It yields the protein CASSPRDLRQETQYF.

V gene TRBV3-1 (or the pseudogene TRBV3-2) combines with J gene TRBJ2-3, with TRBD2 identical over 9 bases. There are 16 residues in the CDR3. Losses at the gene ends were 7 bases for V and 4 bases for J; bases not matched to a gene: 12. Germline CDR1 and CDR2: LGHDT and YNNKEL (reference sequence). CDR3: CASTPSIAGVSDTQYF. DNA of the CDR3: TGTGCCAGCACTCCCTCCATAGCGGGAGTTTCAGATACGCAGTATTTT.

The chain joins TRBV3-1 (or the pseudogene TRBV3-2) to TRBJ1-4, with D uncertain. The germline V and J ends were trimmed by 4 bases and 4 bases, with 16 bases remaining between them. Germline V gene sequence: CDR1 LGHDT, CDR2 YNNKEL (reference sequence). The CDR3 loop spans 16 amino acids. CDR3 DNA: TGTGCCAGCAGCCCCCGTCGTACGCGGAATAATGAAAAACTGTTTTTT. Its protein product is CASSPRRTRNNEKLFF.

The rearrangement joins TRBV2 to TRBJ1-4; D unresolved. This CDR3 is 15 amino acids long. Trimming cost V 6 bases and J 0 bases, with 11 bases left between them. In germline, CDR1 is SNHLY, CDR2 FYNNEI. In nucleotides, the CDR3 is TGTGCCAGCAGCAGAGACACCGCAACTAATGAAAAACTGTTTTTT. Translation: CASSRDTATNEKLFF. Supplemented by reference TRBV2 and TRBJ1-4, the full variable domain reads EPEVTQTPSHQVTQMGQEVILRCVPISNHLYFYWYRQILGQKVEFLVSFYNNEISEKSEIFDDQFSVERPDGSNFTLKIRSTKLEDSAMYFCASSRDTATNEKLFFGSGTQLSVL.

Turning to this clone: Other DNA variants within this sample encode the same CDR3. The rearrangement links TRBV30 to TRBJ1-3; the D is unclear. V was shortened by 0 bases and J by 7 bases, with 7 bases between the two germline ends. The germline V gene has CDR1 GTSNPN and CDR2 SVGIG (reference sequence). This CDR3 is 12 amino acids long. Here the CDR3 reads CAWSVSGNTIYF. CDR3 nucleotide sequence: TGTGCCTGGAGTGTCTCCGGGAACACCATATATTTT. The full variable domain, completed using reference TRBV30 and TRBJ1-3, is SQTIHQWPATLVQPVGSPLSLECTVEGTSNPNLYWYRQAAGRGLQLLFYSVGIGQISSEVPQNLSASRPQDRQFILSSKKLLLSDSGFYLCAWSVSGNTIYFGEGSWLTVV.

This clone was picked up one time. This rearrangement joins TRBV4-1 to TRBJ1-4; D uncertain. Trimming stripped 1 base from V and 6 bases from J, with 12 bases between. This CDR3 spans 15 amino acids. CDR1 is MGHRA, CDR2 YSYEKL, per germline. Written as DNA, the CDR3 is TGCGCCAGCAGCCAAGGCTTTTGGGCCTATGAAAAACTGTTTTTT. Its protein product is CASSQGFWAYEKLFF.

This clone has just one count. The rearrangement uses TRBV19 and TRBJ1-2; 10 bases line up with TRBD1. Trimming removed 6 bases from V and 4 bases from J; junction bases left unmatched: 17. CDR3 length equals 18 residues. CDR1 is LNHDA and CDR2 is SQIVND in the germline V gene (reference sequence). The CDR3 coding sequence is TGTGCCAGTAGGATACCGGCGGGACAGGGGATTGGTAGCTATGGCTACACCTTC. Residues: CASRIPAGQGIGSYGYTF. Full variable domain (outside the CDR3, taken from reference TRBV19 and TRBJ1-2): DGGITQSPKYLFRKEGQNVTLSCEQNLNHDAMYWYRQDPGQGLRLIYYSQIVNDFQKGDIAEGYSVSREKKESFPLTVTSAQKNPTAFYLCASRIPAGQGIGSYGYTFGSGTRLTVV.

The chain links TRBV14 to TRBJ2-7; TRBD2 might be the D (6 bases). In germline, CDR1 is SGHDN, CDR2 FVKESK. The CDR3 is 13 residues long. V lost 4 bases, J lost 3 bases, and 10 bases lay in between. The CDR3: CASSPGLLYEQYF. In DNA, the CDR3 is TGTGCCAGCAGCCCGGGACTGCTCTACGAGCAGTACTTC.

This clone was seen more than once but under ten times. The rearrangement joins TRBV5-4 to TRBJ1-1, with D perhaps matching TRBD1 (6 bases). This CDR3 region has 12 residues. CDR1 and CDR2 (germline): SGHNT, YYREEE (reference sequence). V was shortened by 5 bases and J by 5 bases, with 10 bases between the two germline ends. CDR3: CASRRTGTEAFF. The CDR3, as DNA: TGTGCCAGCAGACGAACAGGGACTGAAGCTTTCTTT.

CDR3 residues: CASSYSNRPSGEKLFF. The CDR3 coding sequence is TGTGCCAGCAGTTACTCAAACCGGCCTTCGGGAGAAAAACTGTTTTTT. The chain recombines TRBV6-5 with TRBJ1-4, with D unresolved. In germline, CDR1 is MNHEY, CDR2 SVGAGI. V was cut by 0 bases and J by 8 bases, with 16 bases left in between. The CDR3 covers 16 residues.

In its sample, this clone was seen a few times. The CDR3 reads CASNIGQVFYGYTF. In DNA form, the CDR3 reads TGTGCCAGCAATATCGGACAGGTCTTTTATGGCTACACCTTC. The chain couples TRBV28 to TRBJ1-2; 7 bases fit TRBD1. The CDR3 extends over 14 amino acids. V lost 7 bases to trimming and J lost 5 bases; unmatched junction nucleotides: 10. From germline, CDR1 is MDHEN and CDR2 SYDVKM.

This clone was seen once. The CDR3 is CASSLGPRARPQHF. Written as DNA, the CDR3 is TGTGCCAGCAGCTTAGGTCCCAGGGCTAGGCCCCAGCATTTT. V gene TRBV7-2 combines with J gene TRBJ1-5; TRBD1 might be the D (5 bases). There are 14 residues in the CDR3. The germline gives CDR1 SGHTA, CDR2 FQGNSA. With 1 base removed from V and 9 bases from J, the gap between germline ends came to 13 bases.

This clone has just a few counts. The rearrangement uses TRBV5-8 and TRBJ1-5; TRBD1 agrees at 9 bases. V shed 4 bases and J 5 bases; nucleotides not matched to a gene: 4. CDR3 length: 14 residues. In germline, CDR1 is SGHTS, CDR2 YDEGEE. Here the CDR3 reads CASSAGTGYQPQHF. The CDR3 bases are TGTGCCAGCAGCGCCGGGACAGGGTATCAGCCCCAGCATTTT.

The chain has TRBV9 and TRBJ2-2; 9 bases fit TRBD1. The CDR3 is 17 residues long. From germline, CDR1 is SGDLS and CDR2 YYNGEE. V was pared by 0 bases and J by 4 bases, with 7 bases of the junction left unmatched. The CDR3: CASSVGGQGTATGELFF. For the CDR3, the DNA is TGTGCCAGCAGCGTAGGTGGACAGGGGACGGCCACCGGGGAGCTGTTTTTT.

This chain joins TRBV6-5 and TRBJ1-2, with TRBD1 identical over 8 bases. V shed 0 bases, J shed 2 bases, and the junction held 5 bases outside the gene matches. CDR1 and CDR2 (germline): MNHEY, SVGAGI. CDR3 size: 16 residues. CDR3 amino acids: CASSYSRQGANYGYTF. CDR3 nucleotide sequence: TGTGCCAGCAGTTACTCGAGGCAGGGGGCGAACTATGGCTACACCTTC.

The chain has TRBV19 and TRBJ2-2, with D maybe TRBD1 (6 bases). Between the trimmed V and J ends, which lost 6 bases and 5 bases, there was a span of 22 bases. The germline CDR1 and CDR2 sequences are LNHDA and SQIVND (reference sequence). The CDR3 totals 17 residues. CDR3 bases: TGTGCCAGTAGAATGGGTGGGTCAGGGGCTAGAACCGGGGAGCTGTTTTTT. It codes for CASRMGGSGARTGELFF.

This clone was detected once. The chain combines TRBV7-2 with TRBJ2-7; possibly TRBD1 for D (6 bases). Trimming cost V 5 bases and J 7 bases, with 21 bases left between them. Germline CDR1 reads SGHTA; CDR2 reads FQGNSA. The CDR3 is 15 amino acids. The CDR3 bases are TGTGCCAGCAGCGTCCGGGACAACGGCTTGGGGGAGCAGTACTTC. Residues: CASSVRDNGLGEQYF.

The chain carries TRBV5-1 and TRBJ2-5; 11 positions agree with TRBD2. The CDR3 has 14 amino acids. CDR1 SGHRS and CDR2 YFSETQ come from the germline V gene. Losses at the gene ends were 4 bases for V and 7 bases for J; bases not matched to a gene: 6. The CDR3 reads CASSLGLAEGTQYF. CDR3 DNA: TGCGCCAGCAGCCTGGGACTAGCGGAGGGGACCCAGTACTTC.

This rearrangement joins TRBV5-4 to TRBJ2-7, with D maybe TRBD1 (5 bases). Trimming stripped 4 bases from V and 4 bases from J, with 21 bases between. The CDR3 covers 16 residues. Per the germline V gene, CDR1 is SGHNT and CDR2 is YYREEE (reference sequence). The CDR3 DNA follows: TGTGCCAGCAGCACGACAGAAGGGGCAGGTTTTTACGAGCAGTACTTC. The encoded protein is CASSTTEGAGFYEQYF.

This clone was observed once. The CDR3 region is CATQGGQLNYGYTF. The CDR3 region has the DNA TGTGCCACCCAGGGGGGACAGCTTAACTATGGCTACACCTTC. The chain employs TRBV13 and TRBJ1-2, with TRBD1 identical over 7 bases. The CDR3 totals 14 residues. Germline V gene lookup returns CDR1 PRHDT and CDR2 FYEKMQ (reference sequence). V lost 10 bases, J lost 1 base, and 9 bases stayed unmatched.

The V and J genes are TRBV7-9 and TRBJ2-1; D is unresolved. CDR3 length equals 11 residues. Germline-derived CDR1 and CDR2 are SEHNR and FQNEAQ (reference sequence). V shed 6 bases and J shed 5 bases, with 5 bases lying between them. The CDR3 region has the DNA TGTGCCAGCAGTTCCGACAATGAGCAGTTCTTC. It yields the protein CASSSDNEQFF. The whole variable domain, remainder taken from reference TRBV7-9 and TRBJ2-1, is DTGVSQNPRHKITKRGQNVTFRCDPISEHNRLYWYRQTLGQGPEFLTYFQNEAQLEKSRLLSDRFSAERPKGSFSTLEIQRTEQGDSAMYLCASSSDNEQFFGPGTRLTVL.

This clone was counted between two and nine times. The CDR3 here is CASSVRTSGGYEQYV. The DNA of the CDR3 is TGTGCCAGCAGCGTGAGGACTAGCGGGGGCTACGAGCAGTACGTC. This rearrangement joins TRBV21-1 to TRBJ2-7; the tabulated D call, TRBD2, remains unverified against the DNA. TRBV21-1 is given as a pseudogene. The CDR3 is 15 residues long.

The chain couples TRBV9 to TRBJ2-1; weak D call: TRBD2 (6 bases). With 2 bases removed from V and 6 bases from J, the gap between germline ends came to 12 bases. The CDR3 loop spans 14 amino acids. The germline V gene encodes CDR1 SGDLS and CDR2 YYNGEE. In nucleotides, the CDR3 is TGTGCCAGCAGCGTCGGGAGTCTTGGCAATGAGCAGTTCTTC. Translation: CASSVGSLGNEQFF.

The chain carries TRBV7-9 and TRBJ2-5; possibly TRBD1 for D (6 bases). Germline CDR1 reads SEHNR; CDR2 reads FQNEAQ (reference sequence). Trimming took 4 bases from V and 3 from J, leaving 12 bases between them. There are 14 residues in the CDR3. The CDR3 bases are TGTGCCAGCAGCTATATCGGACAGAAAGAGACCCAGTACTTC. Translating gives CASSYIGQKETQYF. The whole variable domain, remainder taken from reference TRBV7-9 and TRBJ2-5, is DTGVSQNPRHKITKRGQNVTFRCDPISEHNRLYWYRQTLGQGPEFLTYFQNEAQLEKSRLLSDRFSAERPKGSFSTLEIQRTEQGDSAMYLCASSYIGQKETQYFGPGTRLLVL.

This clone came up a few times. The chain uses TRBV5-4 and TRBJ2-3, with a tentative D call TRBD2 (5 bases). V lost 4 bases to trimming and J lost 4 bases, with 13 bases between them. Germline values: CDR1 SGHNT, CDR2 YYREEE (reference sequence). This CDR3 region has 14 residues. Here the CDR3 reads CASSRYHGADTQYF. CDR3 bases: TGTGCCAGCAGCCGCTATCACGGGGCAGATACGCAGTATTTT.